These 19 T cell receptor beta chains originate from one sample sequenced in a study of somatic mutations in T cells in chronic GVHD. Profiled with immunoSEQ multiplex PCR; TCRdb holds only in-frame clones, not every one. There are about 13,000 clones in the sample; around four fifths occur only once, and approximately 31% lies in the top ten. The sample taken for sequencing was Vbeta20-negative CD4+ T cells from blood. These receptors were collected from a male patient aged 45-60 years with chronic graft-versus-host disease. T cells may partly derive from the graft donor.

This clone has just one count. V and J are TRBV7-2 and TRBJ2-3, with 12 nucleotides matching TRBD2. The J segment lost 5 bases and the V segment lost 2 bases, leaving 5 bases of the junction unmatched. This CDR3 comprises 16 residues. Germline-derived CDR1 and CDR2 are SGHTA and FQGNSA. The CDR3 protein is CASSLSGLAGRDTQYF. Here the CDR3 DNA reads TGTGCCAGCAGCTTATCGGGACTAGCGGGTCGAGATACGCAGTATTTT.

This rearrangement joins TRBV2 to TRBJ2-5; TRBD2 matches 8 bases. The DNA matches TRBJ2-7 better at its end, which makes the J call doubtful. The CDR3 sequence is 13 residues long. Germline CDR1 and CDR2: SNHLY and FYNNEI. The CDR3 DNA follows: TGTGCCACCTCGGGGGGGCCCTCCTACGAGCAGTACTTC. This translates into CATSGGPSYEQYF.

The V call is TRBV11-2, the J call TRBJ1-5, with D unclear. V dropped 5 bases and J dropped 6 bases, with 11 bases sitting between them. This CDR3 region has 13 residues. In germline, CDR1 is SGHAT, CDR2 FQNNGV. The CDR3 region is CASSQDGVQPQHF. CDR3 nucleotides: TGTGCCAGCAGCCAAGACGGGGTTCAGCCCCAGCATTTT. Complete variable domain (other parts from reference TRBV11-2 and TRBJ1-5): EAGVAQSPRYKIIEKRQSVAFWCNPISGHATLYWYQQILGQGPKLLIQFQNNGVVDDSQLPKDRFSAERLKGVDSTLKIQPAKLEDSAVYLCASSQDGVQPQHFGDGTRLSIL.

The chain has TRBV19 and TRBJ2-2; 8 nucleotides match TRBD2. The CDR3 totals 16 residues. With V trimmed by 5 bases and J by 5 bases, 10 bases remained unmatched. Germline assignment: CDR1 LNHDA and CDR2 SQIVND (reference sequence). CDR3 sequence reads: CASSLRTSIKTGELFF. CDR3 bases: TGTGCCAGTAGTCTTCGGACTAGCATCAAGACCGGGGAGCTGTTTTTT.

The rearrangement uses TRBV6-1 and TRBJ1-1; D gene uncertain. There are 14 residues in the CDR3. Trimming removed 3 bases from V and 4 bases from J, with 12 bases in between. CDR1 MNHNS and CDR2 SASEGT come from the germline V gene. CDR3 protein: CASSDPGGSTEAFF. The CDR3 coding sequence is TGTGCCAGCAGTGACCCCGGAGGTAGCACTGAAGCTTTCTTT.

The chain joins TRBV5-5 to TRBJ2-7; a possible D gene is TRBD1 (7 bases). The CDR3 extends over 17 amino acids. The ends were cut back, 2 bases at V and 2 bases at J, with 20 bases in the middle. CDR1 SGHKS and CDR2 YYEKEE come from the germline V gene (reference sequence). This chain's CDR3 is CASSLLLRQGGTYEQYF. Written as DNA, the CDR3 is TGTGCCAGCAGCTTATTGCTGCGGCAGGGGGGAACCTACGAGCAGTACTTC.

The genes are TRBV19 and TRBJ1-2; D perhaps matches TRBD1 (5 bases). CDR3 size: 14 residues. Germline V gives CDR1 LNHDA, CDR2 SQIVND (reference sequence). V lost 5 bases, J lost 2 bases, and 12 bases lay in between. The CDR3 DNA sequence: TGTGCCAGTAGTCATCGGGGGGGGAACTATGGCTACACCTTC. This encodes CASSHRGGNYGYTF.

This rearrangement joins TRBV21-1 to TRBJ2-4; the table's D call, TRBD1, has no DNA check behind it. TRBV21-1 has pseudogene status. The CDR3 sequence is 15 residues long. CDR3 DNA sequence: TGTGCCAGCAGCAAAGTAGTGGCAGGGGTGAACATTCAGTACTTC. Protein product: CASSKVVAGVNIQYF.

The chain is built from TRBV2 and TRBJ1-1, with a weak D call TRBD1 (5 bases). CDR3 length equals 12 residues. V dropped 4 bases and J dropped 6 bases, with 9 bases sitting between them. CDR1 is SNHLY and CDR2 is FYNNEI in the germline V gene. As DNA, the CDR3 is TGTGCCAGCAGTGTTTGGGGCGCTGAAGCTTTCTTT. Translating it yields CASSVWGAEAFF.

The chain links TRBV5-4 to TRBJ1-1; 7 nucleotides agree with TRBD1. Unmatched junction bases numbered 8, after V lost 3 bases and J lost 0 bases. There are 16 residues in the CDR3. Per germline, CDR1 SGHNT and CDR2 YYREEE (reference sequence). The CDR3 sequence: CASSSPQGNMNTEAFF. CDR3 sequence (DNA): TGTGCCAGCAGCTCCCCACAGGGGAACATGAACACTGAAGCTTTCTTT.

This clone was recorded once. V gene TRBV2 combines with J gene TRBJ2-5; D is possibly TRBD2 (6 bases). The DNA end lines up better with TRBJ2-7; the J call may be wrong. Germline CDR1 SNHLY, CDR2 FYNNEI. CDR3 length: 12 amino acids. CDR3 sequence: CASRAGSYEQYF. The DNA for the CDR3 is TGTGCCAGCAGAGCCGGGAGCTACGAGCAGTACTTC.

This rearrangement joins TRBV6-5 to TRBJ2-1; tentatively, D is TRBD2 (6 bases). This CDR3 region has 15 residues. Trimming cost V 6 bases and J 9 bases, with 21 bases left between them. CDR1 is MNHEY and CDR2 is SVGAGI in the germline V gene. The CDR3 DNA reads TGTGCCAGCAGGTATGGGCCCGAGACCGGGGGTGAGCAGTTCTTC. Its translation: CASRYGPETGGEQFF.

V is TRBV6-6 and J is TRBJ1-2; 7 bases fit TRBD1. Germline CDR1 is MNHNY and CDR2 is SVGAGI (reference sequence). The CDR3 has 14 amino acids. J lost 8 bases, V lost 6 bases, and 12 bases had no gene match. The DNA of the CDR3 is TGTGCCAGCAGAACCGGGGTAACAGGGGACGGCTACACCTTC. The encoded protein is CASRTGVTGDGYTF.

This chain uses TRBV19 with TRBJ2-1; possible D gene TRBD1, 5 bases. The germline CDR1 and CDR2 sequences are LNHDA and SQIVND (reference sequence). The CDR3 covers 14 residues. V was trimmed by 7 bases and J by 0 bases, leaving 10 bases between them. CDR3 bases: TGTGCCAGTACGGACAAAAGCTCCTACAATGAGCAGTTCTTC. It codes for CASTDKSSYNEQFF.

The J gene is TRBJ2-7, the V gene TRBV28; TRBD2 is a possible D gene (6 bases). Trimming removed 3 bases from V and 0 bases from J, with 15 bases in between. The CDR3 contains 16 residues. Germline CDR1 reads MDHEN; CDR2 reads SYDVKM. CDR3 residues: CASSFGGSKSSYEQYF. Written as DNA, the CDR3 is TGTGCCAGCAGTTTTGGGGGGTCTAAAAGCTCCTACGAGCAGTACTTC. Based on the CDR3 plus reference TRBV28 and TRBJ2-7, the full variable domain is DVKVTQSSRYLVKRTGEKVFLECVQDMDHENMFWYRQDPGLGLRLIYFSYDVKMKEKGDIPEGYSVSREKKERFSLILESASTNQTSMYLCASSFGGSKSSYEQYFGPGTRLTVT.

The chain combines TRBV7-9 with TRBJ2-7; 9 positions match TRBD1. V dropped 5 bases and J dropped 5; count of bases not matched to a gene: 7. Germline CDR1 is SEHNR and CDR2 is FQNEAQ (reference sequence). This CDR3 has 14 residues. CDR3 loop: CASSAGTGYHEQYF. DNA for the CDR3: TGTGCCAGCAGCGCCGGGACAGGGTACCACGAGCAGTACTTC.

The J gene is TRBJ2-2, the V gene TRBV5-8; D gene ambiguous. V gave up 2 bases and J gave up 9 bases, with 11 bases separating them. Germline loops: CDR1 SGHTS, CDR2 YDEGEE. The CDR3 totals 13 residues. DNA of the CDR3: TGTGCCAGCAGCTTCGTCCCCCCTAGGGAGCTGTTTTTT. Residues: CASSFVPPRELFF.

The chain is built from TRBV9 and TRBJ1-4; D not resolved. The ends were cut back, 0 bases at V and 0 bases at J, with 12 bases in the middle. The CDR3 is 17 amino acids. Germline assignment: CDR1 SGDLS and CDR2 YYNGEE. CDR3 DNA sequence: TGTGCCAGCAGCGTAGGTGGCACCAGTGCAACTAATGAAAAACTGTTTTTT. Its translation: CASSVGGTSATNEKLFF.

The J gene is TRBJ1-1, the V gene TRBV19; 8 nucleotides line up with TRBD1. CDR3 length: 17 residues. The germline V gene has CDR1 LNHDA and CDR2 SQIVND (reference sequence). V was pared by 5 bases and J by 3 bases, with 14 bases of the junction left unmatched. The CDR3, as DNA: TGTGCCAGTAGTGTTGGGACAGGCAGGTGGTCGGACACTGAAGCTTTCTTT. It codes for CASSVGTGRWSDTEAFF.